What follows is one T cell receptor beta chain and its context. Its specific antigen is unknown. The record has no base qualities; no much larger clone is one base away. The data derive from a study of blood T cell repertoires in COVID-19 (dated by TCRdb to 2018 to 2021). Regarding the complete study: Samples from collaborators originated in the United States, Italy and Spain and spanned both the acute and convalescent phases of COVID-19. The samples were drawn from two sources: the first 160 participants of the ongoing ImmuneRACE study, and 1,000 to 1,500 subjects contributed by 6 global collaborators. Deeply sampled blood TCRbeta repertoires from subjects exposed to, actively infected with, or recovered from COVID-19 were included in the dataset. Where available, HLA class I and class II types were obtained from metadata supplied by the sample provider rather than from assay-based typing. The material from the prospective study consisted of cDNA or gDNA derived from T cells, B-cell-depleted T cells, or PBMCs. A de-identified subject ID, COVID-19 status, age in years and sex were almost always included in the sample metadata. The repertoires were made available in a free public database intended to serve as a resource for research on the immune response to SARS-CoV-2. Broad study findings and their caveats: Clinical and demographic metadata were provided uncurated, with the amount varying by source and participant.

In the prospective study, participants were roughly 18 to 89 years old, resided in about two dozen geographic areas of the United States, and were enrolled through a virtual design. In the prospective study, participants were assigned to cohorts based on the clinical history participants reported in a screening survey and a study questionnaire. ImmuneRACE Cohort 3 recovered participants were defined by two consecutive negative NP/OP PCR tests, healthcare professional clearance, or symptom resolution. Each participant in the prospective study had whole blood, serum and a nasopharyngeal or oropharyngeal swab collected by mobile phlebotomists. Additional blood draws and questionnaires over an approximately two-month period could optionally be provided by prospective study participants. Blood samples from the prospective study were shipped frozen or at room temperature prior to DNA extraction. V is trimmed back by 1 base and J by 7 bases, and the junction contains 4 bases that no gene match accounts for. The CDR3, cysteine through phenylalanine, is 15 amino acids long. Here the CDR3 DNA is all that survives: 45 bases in frame from base 1. For CDR1 and CDR2, the germline V gene (reference sequence) lists SGHNT and YYREEE.

TCRbeta CDR3 regions were amplified from genomic DNA using the immunoSEQ Assay, a bias-controlled multiplex PCR. The paper's processing steps were these. Within the assay, amplification of reference gene primers was used to estimate how many nucleated cells each sample contained. To quantify the absolute abundance of each unique TCRbeta CDR3 rearrangement, sequence reads were collapsed and filtered. Productive Simpson clonality was computed per sample as the square root of Simpson's diversity index over productive rearrangements. This is the immuneACCESS table as TCRdb keeps it, with only in-frame sequences that have V and J called. A part of the clones is gone; compared with another copy, unresolved V genes explain less than half, and the rest is unexplained. V, J and clone size derive from that table, while D and trimming were established from the DNA sequence. A total of roughly 500,000 clones appear in this sample, approximately 88% of them only once. The ten largest account for 1.5% to 2% of the sample.

The TCR sequence derives from a woman aged 40 to 50 who had recovered from COVID-19. The specimen sequenced was PBMCs or T cells enriched from blood (not recorded which). The chain is assembled from TRBV5-4 and TRBJ1-4, with 10 middle bases fitting TRBD1. The CDR3 amino acid sequence is: CASSLPGQGVEKLFF. The nucleotides are TGTGCCAGCAGCTTGCCCGGACAGGGGGTTGAAAAACTGTTTTTT.